One sample yielded the 15 T cell receptor beta chains listed below, sequenced in a study of T-cell memory formation after mild COVID-19. MiXCR, applied by TCRdb to the 5' RACE reads, yields one record per CDR3 protein. The sample holds about 400,000 distinct CDR3 sequences; more than 15% are singletons and the top ten take roughly 21%. The sequenced sample consisted of PBMCs or a T cell subset sorted from them (not recorded which). The receptor set was obtained from a man younger than 35 who had mild COVID-19 (a few samples of this study predate the infection). Cell type and time point are not known.

This clonotype has only one observation. V gene TRBV12-5 combines with J gene TRBJ2-6; D might be TRBD1 or TRBD2, each matching 5 bases. Germline V gene data show CDR1 as LGHNT and CDR2 as FRNRAP. V gave up 2 bases and J gave up 4 bases, with 15 bases separating them. This CDR3 region has 17 residues. The CDR3 spells CASGLSAGTSGANVLTF. In DNA form, the CDR3 reads TGTGCTAGTGGTTTGTCTGCAGGGACGTCCGGGGCCAACGTCCTGACTTTC.

In this sample, this clonotype turned up a few times. The chain recombines TRBV6-2 or TRBV6-3 with TRBJ2-4; TRBD1 matches at 10 bases. From germline, CDR1 is MNHEY and CDR2 SVGEGT. V was pared by 0 bases and J by 7 bases, with 12 bases of the junction left unmatched. The CDR3 is 18 amino acids. The CDR3 spells CASSYSRLRGTGENIQYF. DNA for the CDR3: TGTGCCAGCAGTTACTCGAGGTTACGCGGGACAGGGGAGAACATTCAGTACTTC.

The V gene is TRBV29-1, the J gene TRBJ2-1, with 9 bases that match TRBD2. In germline, CDR1 is SQVTM, CDR2 ANQGSEA. With 4 bases clipped from V and 11 bases from J, the junction kept 6 bases outside the gene matches. CDR3 length: 12 amino acids. CDR3 amino acids: CSVGWLAGKQFF. The CDR3 DNA is TGCAGCGTTGGGTGGCTAGCGGGGAAGCAGTTCTTC.

The chain joins TRBV7-9 to TRBJ2-5, with a tentative D call TRBD2 (9 bases). Trimming removed 2 bases from V and 4 bases from J, with 17 bases in between. The CDR3 loop spans 16 amino acids. Germline V gives CDR1 SEHNR, CDR2 FQNEAQ (reference sequence). The CDR3 sequence: CASSLRGGGTGETQYF. CDR3 DNA: TGTGCCAGCAGCTTACGCGGGGGGGGGACAGGAGAGACCCAGTACTTC. Full variable domain (outside the CDR3, taken from reference TRBV7-9 and TRBJ2-5): DTGVSQNPRHKITKRGQNVTFRCDPISEHNRLYWYRQTLGQGPEFLTYFQNEAQLEKSRLLSDRFSAERPKGSFSTLEIQRTEQGDSAMYLCASSLRGGGTGETQYFGPGTRLLVL.

This clonotype has a count of ten or more. The chain is built from TRBV20-1 and TRBJ1-6, with D tentatively TRBD1 (5 bases). CDR1 and CDR2 (germline): DFQATT, SNEGSKA (reference sequence). V lost 7 bases, J lost 14 bases, and 15 bases lay in between. This CDR3 is built from 11 residues. The CDR3 DNA reads TGCAGTGTTCACGGGGGAAGCTCCCTCCACTTT. It translates to CSVHGGSSLHF.

The chain recombines TRBV6-2 or TRBV6-3 with TRBJ1-2; D is unclear. This CDR3 contains 13 residues. V was clipped by 0 bases and J by 13 bases, with 15 bases between them. Germline loops: CDR1 MNHEY, CDR2 SVGEGT. CDR3 nucleotide sequence: TGTGCCAGCAGTTACTCGATAATGGTCGGGTGCACCTTC. The encoded protein is CASSYSIMVGCTF.

This clonotype was seen a few times. The CDR3 reads CSARLGWDNEQFF. The CDR3 bases are TGCAGTGCCCGCCTAGGGTGGGATAATGAGCAGTTCTTC. The chain carries TRBV20-1 and TRBJ2-1; D call uncertain. Germline-derived CDR1 and CDR2 are DFQATT and SNEGSKA (reference sequence). Deletions cut 6 bases from V and 7 bases from J, with 16 bases between. The CDR3 runs to 13 residues.

The sample holds one count of this clonotype. V gene TRBV7-9 combines with J gene TRBJ1-4; 8 bases match TRBD1. Trimming at V came to 2 bases and at J to 7 bases, leaving 6 bases not matched to a gene. The CDR3 sequence is 15 residues long. From germline, CDR1 is SEHNR and CDR2 FQNEAQ (reference sequence). The CDR3 loop is CASSLTGTGSEKLFF. The CDR3 DNA follows: TGTGCCAGCAGCTTAACCGGGACAGGATCTGAAAAACTGTTTTTT.

This clonotype came up a few times. V usage is TRBV6-5 and J usage is TRBJ2-1, with 8 bases matching TRBD2. Germline V gives CDR1 MNHEY, CDR2 SVGAGI. The CDR3 runs to 16 residues. The junction had 5 bases not matched to a gene; V was cut back by 4 bases and J by 0 bases. This CDR3 reads CASSSRSGGSYNEQFF. CDR3 DNA: TGTGCCAGCAGTTCTCGGAGCGGGGGCTCCTACAATGAGCAGTTCTTC.

CDR3 protein: CSATGTSAYNEQFF. The CDR3 DNA follows: TGCAGTGCTACCGGGACTAGCGCCTACAATGAGCAGTTCTTC. The V gene is TRBV20-1, the J gene TRBJ2-1; 10 bases map to TRBD2. This CDR3 region has 14 residues. J gave up 2 bases and V 4 bases, and 2 bases lay outside the gene matches. Per germline, CDR1 DFQATT and CDR2 SNEGSKA (reference sequence).

This clonotype was picked up a small number of times. The chain uses TRBV12-3 or TRBV12-4 and TRBJ1-6; D gene ambiguous. Between the trimmed V and J ends, which lost 3 bases and 4 bases, there was a span of 7 bases. The CDR3 is made up of 14 amino acids. CDR3 coding DNA: TGTGCCAGCAGTTTTGGCAGGTATAATTCACCCCTCCACTTT. Its protein product is CASSFGRYNSPLHF.

This clonotype was counted a few times. The chain links TRBV7-9 to TRBJ2-1; 8 bases match TRBD2. The V gene's germline CDR1 is SEHNR and CDR2 FQNEAQ (reference sequence). The CDR3 contains 13 residues. After removal of 7 bases from V and 4 bases from J, the junction contained 3 bases not matched to a gene. The CDR3 spells CASIRGGYNEQFF. The DNA of the CDR3 is TGTGCCAGCATCCGGGGGGGGTACAATGAGCAGTTCTTC. Filled out from reference TRBV7-9 and TRBJ2-1, the complete variable domain reads DTGVSQNPRHKITKRGQNVTFRCDPISEHNRLYWYRQTLGQGPEFLTYFQNEAQLEKSRLLSDRFSAERPKGSFSTLEIQRTEQGDSAMYLCASIRGGYNEQFFGPGTRLTVL.

This clonotype has more than one count but fewer than ten. Since a much larger clone is just one base distant, this may be a read error. V is TRBV5-1 and J is TRBJ1-1; D not resolved. CDR3 length equals 14 residues. Between the trimmed V and J ends, which lost 1 base and 1 base, there was a span of 8 bases. Germline V gives CDR1 SGHRS, CDR2 YFSETQ. CDR3 DNA sequence: TGCGCCAGCAGCTTGTCCCGGGGGAACACTGAAGCTTTCTTT. Translation: CASSLSRGNTEAFF.

The chain employs TRBV27 and TRBJ2-1; 10 nucleotides match TRBD2. The CDR3 sequence is 18 residues long. Trimming cost V 6 bases and J 1 base; bases outside gene matches: 12. Germline V gene data show CDR1 as MNHEY and CDR2 as SMNVEV (reference sequence). CDR3 residues: CASRRSGGPPFSYNEQFF. In DNA, the CDR3 is TGTGCCAGCAGGCGTAGCGGGGGGCCACCCTTTTCCTACAATGAGCAGTTCTTC.

This clonotype was observed once. V and J are TRBV11-2 and TRBJ1-2; D remains ambiguous. Germline loops: CDR1 SGHAT, CDR2 FQNNGV. The CDR3 runs to 13 residues. V shed 2 bases and J shed 6 bases, with 10 bases lying between them. CDR3 nucleotide sequence: TGTGCCAGCAGCTTACCCCGCGGTGATGGCTACACCTTC. Translation gives CASSLPRGDGYTF.